The following is a T cell receptor beta chain sequence with its context. The data stem from a study of OX40 agonist ivuxolimab in advanced cancers. Clones were read by immunoSEQ multiplex PCR, and TCRdb kept only the in-frame ones, dropping some. This table has roughly 83,000 clones, around 90% appearing once. Trimming removed 7 bases at V and 1 base at J, with 8 bases between. The germline CDR1 and CDR2 sequences are SGDLS and YYNGEE. There are 12 residues in the CDR3. The sample consisted of CD4+ or CD8+ T cells sorted from blood, taken in a trial of the OX40 agonist ivuxolimab. The chain employs TRBV9 and TRBJ1-1; tentative D call: TRBD1 (5 bases). The clonotype was recovered from an adult with an advanced solid tumor such as melanoma, head and neck, liver or kidney cancer. CDR3 nucleotides: TGTGCCAGCGGGACGGCGAACACTGAAGCTTTCTTT. As protein: CASGTANTEAFF.